This TCR beta chain was profiled in a study of response to subunit inactivated influenza vaccine (dated by TCRdb to between 2018 and 2020). Regarding the study in general: Deep quantitative profiling of the T cell receptor repertoire was used in the study to follow responses to a trivalent subunit inactivated influenza vaccine.

At the junction V is shortened by 8 bases and J by 5 bases; bases outside the gene matches: 6. Including cysteine and phenylalanine, the CDR3 has 13 amino acids. Only the CDR3 portion is preserved as DNA: 39 bases, with reading frame beginning at the first base. Taken from the germline V gene, the CDR1 and CDR2 loops are MNHEY and SVGEGT. The time point tag for this specimen amounts to: 40 to 45 days after influenza vaccine administration. The full study reports these points: The authors proposed that each seasonal influenza vaccination may bring in only a limited number of new T cells.

In the case of this clonotype: Its recognized antigen is unknown. Base qualities were left out, and no much larger clone turns up one base away.

Library preparation employed RT-PCR. These reads were obtained on an Illumina HiSeq 2500. The public sequencing data were trimmed at Q25 with fastp and processed into clonotypes with MiXCR by TCRdb, which kept only in-frame beta chains. Each CDR3 protein appears once, grouped with its most common genes and DNA. The sample records about 480,000 distinct CDR3 sequences, under 15% of which are singletons. Over 10% of the sample belongs to the ten largest clones. The specimen comprised PBMCs from blood, sampled 40 to 50 days after vaccination. The rearranged chain carries TRBV6-2 or TRBV6-3 and TRBJ2-3, and 8 junction bases match TRBD1. This sequence was found in a man aged 50-60 years who received an inactivated influenza vaccine. Donor details come from another sample of the same person, matched by shared clones. The base sequence is TGTGCCAGCGCAGGGGGCCATCAAGATACGCAGTATTTT. Its protein is CASAGGHQDTQYF.